Listed here are 18 T cell receptor beta chains from one sample, sequenced in a study of T-cell reconstitution after alpha-beta-depleted transplantation in children. The TCRbeta library was prepared with unique molecular identifiers. A single record per CDR3 protein comes from TCRdb applying MiXCR to the PCR reads. The sample has about 830,000 distinct CDR3 sequences, less than 20% seen once. Sequences were derived from PBMCs, mostly from graft donor cells, sampled 360 days after TCRalphabeta/CD19-depleted stem cell transplant. All receptors come from a male patient younger than 18 who had a stem cell transplant for acute lymphoblastic leukemia, so the T cells may come from the graft donor.

This clonotype has just a few counts. The chain has TRBV12-3 or TRBV12-4 and TRBJ1-5; 7 nucleotides align to TRBD1. V shed 2 bases, J shed 3 bases, and the junction held 10 bases outside the gene matches. This CDR3 is 17 amino acids long. The CDR3 nucleotides are TGTGCCAGCAGTTTACTCCCGGGACAGACAAACAATCAGCCCCAGCATTTT. Its translation: CASSLLPGQTNNQPQHF.

V and J are TRBV19 and TRBJ2-4, with D hard to call. Trimming stripped 1 base from V and 0 bases from J, with 10 bases between. From germline, CDR1 is LNHDA and CDR2 SQIVND (reference sequence). The CDR3 covers 16 residues. CDR3 nucleotides: TGTGCCAGTAGTATAGCTGGCAGTGTAGCCAAAAACATTCAGTACTTC. This translates into CASSIAGSVAKNIQYF. The full variable domain, its missing parts supplied by reference TRBV19 and TRBJ2-4, is DGGITQSPKYLFRKEGQNVTLSCEQNLNHDAMYWYRQDPGQGLRLIYYSQIVNDFQKGDIAEGYSVSREKKESFPLTVTSAQKNPTAFYLCASSIAGSVAKNIQYFGAGTRLSVL.

The table lists this clonotype with a few counts. V usage is TRBV27 and J usage is TRBJ1-1; a weak D match, TRBD1 (5 bases). The CDR3 loop spans 13 amino acids. Germline V CDR1 and CDR2: MNHEY, SMNVEV (reference sequence). Trimming removed 6 bases at V and 4 bases at J, with 12 bases between. CDR3 amino acids: CASRSQGLTEAFF. The DNA of the CDR3 is TGTGCCAGCAGGAGTCAGGGTCTCACTGAAGCTTTCTTT.

A few counts support this clonotype. The chain recombines TRBV5-1 with TRBJ1-6; the D is unclear. CDR1 and CDR2 (germline): SGHRS, YFSETQ. V lost 2 bases, J lost 7 bases, and 10 bases lay in between. The CDR3 has 14 amino acids. The CDR3 DNA follows: TGCGCCAGCAGCTTCCGGCAGCACAATTCACCCCTCCACTTT. This encodes CASSFRQHNSPLHF.

This clonotype was detected many times. The rearrangement links TRBV11-2 to TRBJ2-7; 10 bases fit TRBD2. With V trimmed by 2 bases and J by 0 bases, 7 bases remained unmatched. This CDR3 comprises 17 residues. Germline V lookup: CDR1 SGHAT, CDR2 FQNNGV. Here the CDR3 DNA reads TGTGCCAGCAGCTTACCAGGGGGGACTAGCGCCTCCTACGAGCAGTACTTC. Amino acids: CASSLPGGTSASYEQYF.

This clonotype was counted at least ten times. This chain links TRBV7-2 with TRBJ2-1; tentatively, D is TRBD1 (5 bases). Trimming took off 0 bases at V and 4 bases at J, with 13 bases between the two ends. The CDR3 extends over 16 amino acids. Germline CDR1 is SGHTA and CDR2 is FQGNSA. The CDR3 loop is CASSLAVTGIYNEQFF. CDR3 coding DNA: TGTGCCAGCAGCTTAGCGGTAACAGGAATATACAATGAGCAGTTCTTC.

The rearrangement joins TRBV5-1 to TRBJ2-1; 9 bases line up with TRBD2. The CDR3 runs 18 residues. The ends lost 6 bases at V and 3 bases at J; junction bases unmatched: 16. CDR1 and CDR2 from the germline V gene are SGHRS and YFSETQ. This CDR3 is CASKQREATAFYYNEQFF. CDR3 nucleotides: TGCGCCAGCAAACAGCGGGAGGCCACCGCTTTTTACTACAATGAGCAGTTCTTC. The variable domain in full, with the rest retrieved from reference TRBV5-1 and TRBJ2-1, is KAGVTQTPRYLIKTRGQQVTLSCSPISGHRSVSWYQQTPGQGLQFLFEYFSETQRNKGNFPGRFSGRQFSNSRSEMNVSTLELGDSALYLCASKQREATAFYYNEQFFGPGTRLTVL.

This sequence joins TRBV7-9 and TRBJ2-7; 11 bases align to TRBD2. The germline gives CDR1 SEHNR, CDR2 FQNEAQ (reference sequence). CDR3 length: 14 residues. After removal of 5 bases from V and 6 bases from J, the junction contained 6 bases not matched to a gene. CDR3 loop: CASSVGLAGGEQYF. The CDR3 nucleotides are TGTGCCAGCAGCGTAGGGCTAGCGGGAGGCGAGCAGTACTTC. The variable domain in full, completed from reference TRBV7-9 and TRBJ2-7, reads DTGVSQNPRHKITKRGQNVTFRCDPISEHNRLYWYRQTLGQGPEFLTYFQNEAQLEKSRLLSDRFSAERPKGSFSTLEIQRTEQGDSAMYLCASSVGLAGGEQYFGPGTRLTVT.

This clonotype was found a few times. J is TRBJ2-1 and V is TRBV24-1, with D unresolved. Germline lookup yields CDR1 KGHDR and CDR2 SFDVKD. This CDR3 has 14 amino acids. V was pared by 3 bases and J by 6 bases, with 11 bases between. The CDR3 bases are TGTGCCACCAGTGATCCGGGCTTCACCAATGAGCAGTTCTTC. It codes for CATSDPGFTNEQFF.

The chain carries TRBV19 and TRBJ2-7; TRBD1 matches 11 bases. CDR1 LNHDA and CDR2 SQIVND come from the germline V gene (reference sequence). The length of the CDR3 is 12 residues. V lost 8 bases, J lost 7 bases, and 4 bases stayed unmatched. CDR3 DNA: TGTGCCAGTCGGACAGGGGGCGATGAGCAGTACTTC. Translating it yields CASRTGGDEQYF.

This clonotype occurred a few times. The V and J genes are TRBV7-3 and TRBJ2-7; D is perhaps TRBD2 (6 bases). Trimming removed 2 bases at V and 2 bases at J, with 10 bases between. There are 14 residues in the CDR3. CDR1 is SGHTA, CDR2 FQGTGA, per germline. CDR3 nucleotide sequence: TGTGCCAGCAGCTTACTCGCTAGCGCCTACGAGCAGTACTTC. Encoded protein: CASSLLASAYEQYF.

V gene TRBV6-4 combines with J gene TRBJ1-2; the match to TRBD1 covers 7 bases. The V segment lost 7 bases and the J segment 8 bases; nucleotides outside the gene matches: 16. CDR1 is MRHNA and CDR2 is SNTAGT in the germline V gene. The length of the CDR3 is 15 residues. CDR3 nucleotide sequence: TGTGCCAGCAAGATTAGAGAGGGGGCGTTGTACGGCTACACCTTC. This codes for CASKIREGALYGYTF.

V usage is TRBV20-1 and J usage is TRBJ2-7; TRBD2 aligns across 7 bases. Germline CDR1 is DFQATT and CDR2 is SNEGSKA (reference sequence). The CDR3 has 14 amino acids. V lost 6 bases to trimming and J lost 3 bases; unmatched junction nucleotides: 11. CDR3 coding DNA: TGCAGTGCCGCCGGAGCTAGCGGCAGCTACGAGCAGTACTTC. Translated, it gives CSAAGASGSYEQYF.

This clonotype turned up a few times. V is TRBV20-1 and J is TRBJ1-2; 8 bases line up with TRBD1. This CDR3 contains 14 residues. Germline values: CDR1 DFQATT, CDR2 SNEGSKA (reference sequence). V was clipped by 5 bases and J by 4 bases; unmatched bases: 9. DNA for the CDR3: TGCAGTGCTCCAGGACAGGGCGAAGGCTATGGCTACACCTTC. Its translation is CSAPGQGEGYGYTF.

V is TRBV6-5 and J is TRBJ1-4; possibly TRBD1 for D (5 bases). Per germline, CDR1 MNHEY and CDR2 SVGAGI. The V end was cut by 0 bases, the J end by 7 bases, with 12 bases between. The CDR3 has 15 amino acids. CDR3 bases: TGTGCCAGCAGTTACTCGCCAGGGTTGATTGAAAAACTGTTTTTT. Amino acids: CASSYSPGLIEKLFF.

J is TRBJ2-5 and V is TRBV12-3 or TRBV12-4, with D maybe TRBD1 (6 bases). The V and J ends lost 6 bases and 5 bases respectively, with 16 bases between them. This CDR3 comprises 14 residues. The CDR3 loop is CASSKQQGLETQYF. CDR3 in DNA: TGTGCCAGCAGCAAACAACAGGGTTTGGAGACCCAGTACTTC.

This rearrangement joins TRBV14 to TRBJ2-5, with TRBD2 matching 8 bases. The length of the CDR3 is 15 residues. The V gene's germline CDR1 is SGHDN and CDR2 FVKESK. The J segment lost 4 bases and the V segment lost 1 base, leaving 5 bases of the junction unmatched. CDR3 residues: CASSQAAGVGETQYF. The CDR3 DNA sequence: TGTGCCAGCAGCCAAGCAGCGGGAGTCGGAGAGACCCAGTACTTC.

This clonotype appeared many times. The chain has TRBV28 and TRBJ1-1; the match to TRBD1 covers 7 bases. The germline V gene encodes CDR1 MDHEN and CDR2 SYDVKM. The CDR3 sequence is 14 residues long. J lost 3 bases, V lost 3 bases, and 4 bases had no gene match. The CDR3 DNA sequence: TGTGCCAGCAGTTTCAGGGGGGCGTACACTGAAGCTTTCTTT. Protein: CASSFRGAYTEAFF.